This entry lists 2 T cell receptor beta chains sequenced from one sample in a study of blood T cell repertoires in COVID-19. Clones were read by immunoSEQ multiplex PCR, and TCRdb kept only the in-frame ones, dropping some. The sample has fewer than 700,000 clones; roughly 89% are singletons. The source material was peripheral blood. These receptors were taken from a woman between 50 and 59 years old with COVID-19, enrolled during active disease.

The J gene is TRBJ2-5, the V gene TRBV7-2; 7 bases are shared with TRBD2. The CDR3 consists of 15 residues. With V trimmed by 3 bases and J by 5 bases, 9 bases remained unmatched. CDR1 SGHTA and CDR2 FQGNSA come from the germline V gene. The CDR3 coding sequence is TGTGCCAGCAGCTTTCCCCAGCGGGGCAGGGAGACCCAGTACTTC. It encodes CASSFPQRGRETQYF.

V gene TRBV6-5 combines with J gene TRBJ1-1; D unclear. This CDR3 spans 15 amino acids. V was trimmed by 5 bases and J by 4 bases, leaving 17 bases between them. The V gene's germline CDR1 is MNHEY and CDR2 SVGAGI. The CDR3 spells CASSPFSGSGTEAFF. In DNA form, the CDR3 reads TGTGCCAGCAGTCCATTCAGCGGTTCTGGCACTGAAGCTTTCTTT.